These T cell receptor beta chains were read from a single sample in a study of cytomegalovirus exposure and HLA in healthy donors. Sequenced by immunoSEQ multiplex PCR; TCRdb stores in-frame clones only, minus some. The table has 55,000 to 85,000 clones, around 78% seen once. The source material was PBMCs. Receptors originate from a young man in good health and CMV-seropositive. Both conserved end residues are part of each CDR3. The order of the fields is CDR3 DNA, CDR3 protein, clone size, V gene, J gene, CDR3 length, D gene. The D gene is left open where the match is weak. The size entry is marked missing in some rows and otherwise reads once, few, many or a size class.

CDR3nt: TGTGCCAGCAGAGGAGAGCTGGAGACCCAGTACTTC; CDR3aa: CASRGELETQYF; abundance: once; v_gene: TRBV7-6; j_gene: TRBJ2-5; len: 12; d_gene: -
CDR3nt: TGTGCCAGCAACGACAATGGAAACACCATATATTTT; CDR3aa: CASNDNGNTIYF; abundance: -; v_gene: TRBV2; j_gene: TRBJ1-3; len: 12; d_gene: -
CDR3nt: TGTGCCAGCAGCAATGGGAGGAAAGTAGACACTGAAGCTTTCTTT; CDR3aa: CASSNGRKVDTEAFF; abundance: once; v_gene: TRBV13; j_gene: TRBJ1-1; len: 15; d_gene: -
CDR3nt: TGTGCCAGCAGTCCCGGCGGGGCTAGCAATCAGCCCCAGCATTTT; CDR3aa: CASSPGGASNQPQHF; abundance: -; v_gene: TRBV28; j_gene: TRBJ1-5; len: 15; d_gene: -
CDR3nt: TGTGCCAGCAGGGCCGCGGGCACTGAAGCTTTCTTT; CDR3aa: CASRAAGTEAFF; abundance: -; v_gene: TRBV6-5; j_gene: TRBJ1-1; len: 12; d_gene: -
CDR3nt: TGTGCCAGCAGCTCGTCCTTTGATAGCTCCTATAATTCACCCCTCCACTTT; CDR3aa: CASSSSFDSSYNSPLHF; abundance: -; v_gene: TRBV11-2; j_gene: TRBJ1-6; len: 17; d_gene: -
CDR3nt: TGTGCCTGGGGCTTTGGACAGGGGGGGAGTGAAGCTTTCTTT; CDR3aa: CAWGFGQGGSEAFF; abundance: -; v_gene: TRBV30; j_gene: TRBJ1-1; len: 14; d_gene: TRBD1
CDR3nt: TGTGCCAGCAGCATCGGGACAGGGGGTCAGCCCCAGCATTTT; CDR3aa: CASSIGTGGQPQHF; abundance: -; v_gene: TRBV7-9; j_gene: TRBJ1-5; len: 14; d_gene: TRBD1
CDR3nt: TGTGCCAGTAGTATGGGGCGAGGGTCGCGGGGAGCTTTCTTT; CDR3aa: CASSMGRGSRGAFF; abundance: once; v_gene: TRBV19; j_gene: TRBJ1-1; len: 14; d_gene: -
CDR3nt: TGTGCCAGCAGCGCCGGACTAGCTGGGGCAGATACGCAGTATTTT; CDR3aa: CASSAGLAGADTQYF; abundance: -; v_gene: TRBV9; j_gene: TRBJ2-3; len: 15; d_gene: TRBD2
CDR3nt: TGTGCTAGCAGCTTGAGGAGAGGGTACGAGCAGTACTTC; CDR3aa: CASSLRRGYEQYF; abundance: -; v_gene: TRBV7-7; j_gene: TRBJ2-7; len: 13; d_gene: -
CDR3nt: TGTGCCAGCAGAACCGGGACTAGCGCTAGCACAGATACGCAGTATTTT; CDR3aa: CASRTGTSASTDTQYF; abundance: -; v_gene: TRBV11-2; j_gene: TRBJ2-3; len: 16; d_gene: TRBD2
CDR3nt: TGTGCCAGCAGTCTAACAGGGGGCGTAGACCAAGAGACCCAGTACTTC; CDR3aa: CASSLTGGVDQETQYF; abundance: -; v_gene: TRBV5-4; j_gene: TRBJ2-5; len: 16; d_gene: TRBD1
CDR3nt: TGTGCCAGCAGTGAAGGGCCCACAGATACGCAGTATTTT; CDR3aa: CASSEGPTDTQYF; abundance: -; v_gene: TRBV6-1; j_gene: TRBJ2-3; len: 13; d_gene: -
CDR3nt: TGTGCCAGCAGTTTCCACAGGGCCAGGAACACTGAAGCTTTCTTT; CDR3aa: CASSFHRARNTEAFF; abundance: many; v_gene: TRBV28; j_gene: TRBJ1-1; len: 15; d_gene: -
CDR3nt: TGTGCCAGCAGCTTGGGACTCCGGGATAAGCAGTACTTC; CDR3aa: CASSLGLRDKQYF; abundance: few; v_gene: TRBV5-5; j_gene: TRBJ2-7; len: 13; d_gene: -
CDR3nt: TGTGCCAGCAGTTTCCGGGTCGAGGATACGCAGTATTTT; CDR3aa: CASSFRVEDTQYF; abundance: -; v_gene: TRBV27; j_gene: TRBJ2-3; len: 13; d_gene: -
CDR3nt: TGTGCCAGCAAAGAGGGTGGCTACGAGCAGTACTTC; CDR3aa: CASKEGGYEQYF; abundance: once; v_gene: TRBV6-1; j_gene: TRBJ2-7; len: 12; d_gene: -
CDR3nt: TGTGCCAGCAGCCCCTGGGGGGGGGAACCCGGGGAGCTGTTTTTT; CDR3aa: CASSPWGGEPGELFF; abundance: few; v_gene: TRBV9; j_gene: TRBJ2-2; len: 15; d_gene: TRBD2
CDR3nt: TGTGCCAGCAGTGCCGCGGACGGGCAGGGTGAAGCTTTCTTT; CDR3aa: CASSAADGQGEAFF; abundance: -; v_gene: TRBV25-1; j_gene: TRBJ1-1; len: 14; d_gene: -